This T cell receptor beta chain was found in a study of regulatory T cells in long-lasting Graves disease. Findings and limits, study-wide: There was favoring of TRBV28, TRBJ1-2 and TRBJ2-5 in persistent disease.

CDR3 length: 15 amino acids. V shed 4 bases, J shed 4 bases, and the junction held 4 bases outside the gene matches. CDR1 SGHVS and CDR2 FQNEAQ come from the germline V gene. Through Arm-PCR of CDR3 regions and iRepertoire HTBI primers, TCR beta libraries were built. Each CDR3 protein is one row after TCRdb ran MiXCR on the multiplex PCR reads. The table lists 350,000 to 550,000 distinct CDR3 sequences, approximately 15% of them singletons, with about a sixth in the top ten. The time point: newly diagnosed GD, antithyroid drugs for less than 3 months. PBMC RNA was the source of the TCR library. This clonotype was seen repeatedly, ten times or more. Antigen unknown. These data also formed part of another study, on T cells in Graves' hyperthyroidism and ophthalmopathy. This second report adds: Model predictions of ophthalmopathy came a median 6.5 months before onset.

The material sequenced was peripheral blood mononuclear cells (PBMCs), taken at new diagnosis, from a patient treated with antithyroid drugs. The genes are TRBV7-8 and TRBJ2-1, with TRBD2 matching 10 bases. This clonotype originated in a woman between 25 and 40 years old with Graves disease. The CDR3 DNA reads as TGTGCCAGCAGCTCCCTAGCGGGAGAGTACAATGAGCAGTTCTTC. Its protein product is CASSSLAGEYNEQFF.